Following are 5 T cell receptor beta chains from one sample sequenced in a study of control samples from healthy donors and cancer patients. Clones were sequenced by immunoSEQ multiplex PCR, and TCRdb holds only the in-frame ones, with some missing. Found here are about 180,000 clones, around 92% of them singletons; the top ten hold 2% to 2.5%. The sequencing input was blood. The receptors come from a woman aged 40-49 years in good health.

This clone was detected a few times. CDR3 DNA: TGTGCCAGCAGCCAAGATGGACAGGGAGAAAAACTGTTTTTT. Its protein product is CASSQDGQGEKLFF. The rearrangement links TRBV4-2 to TRBJ1-4, with 8 bases aligning to TRBD1. This CDR3 spans 14 amino acids. Trimming cost V 0 bases and J 8 bases; bases outside gene matches: 2. The V gene's germline CDR1 is LGHNA and CDR2 YNFKEQ.

The chain employs TRBV6-6 and TRBJ1-1; unclear D gene. CDR1 and CDR2 (germline): MNHNY, SVGAGI (reference sequence). The CDR3 contains 12 residues. Trimming stripped 5 bases from V and 10 bases from J, with 14 bases between. CDR3 sequence: CASSLDKALAFF. The DNA of the CDR3 is TGTGCCAGCAGTCTCGACAAGGCTCTAGCTTTCTTT.

This clone has only one observation. The gene calls are TRBV12-3 or TRBV12-4 and TRBJ1-2; D perhaps matches TRBD1 (5 bases). V lost 3 bases and J 7 bases, leaving 9 bases between the germline ends. The CDR3 is 12 residues long. CDR3 sequence: CASSFGGGGYTF. The CDR3 region has the DNA TGTGCCAGCAGTTTTGGGGGTGGTGGCTACACCTTC.

The genes are TRBV5-1 and TRBJ2-5; 8 bases are shared with TRBD1. Germline V lookup: CDR1 SGHRS, CDR2 YFSETQ. V shed 3 bases, J shed 5 bases, and the junction held 12 bases outside the gene matches. CDR3 length: 16 amino acids. CDR3 sequence: CASSWGHPTGDETQYF. CDR3 nucleotide sequence: TGCGCCAGCAGCTGGGGGCATCCGACAGGGGACGAGACCCAGTACTTC. Full variable domain (missing parts from reference TRBV5-1 and TRBJ2-5): KAGVTQTPRYLIKTRGQQVTLSCSPISGHRSVSWYQQTPGQGLQFLFEYFSETQRNKGNFPGRFSGRQFSNSRSEMNVSTLELGDSALYLCASSWGHPTGDETQYFGPGTRLLVL.

This chain uses TRBV18 with TRBJ1-1, with 8 bases lining up with TRBD1. J gave up 0 bases and V 2 bases, and 11 bases lay outside the gene matches. The CDR3 length is 18 residues. Germline CDR1 reads KGHSH; CDR2 reads LQKENI. Here the CDR3 DNA reads TGTGCCAGCTCACCAAACAGACAGGGGACTAGCATGAACACTGAAGCTTTCTTT. Its translation: CASSPNRQGTSMNTEAFF.